The T cell receptor (beta chain) under discussion was sequenced for a study of spatial heterogeneity in lung cancer. About the study: A consistent excess of beta-chain over alpha-chain sequences was detected.

Overall study findings and caveats: Ubiquitous, expanded tumor-derived TCRs were more frequently observed in blood at resection than at follow-up.

The CDR3 covers 13 residues. Trimming took off 1 base at V and 2 bases at J, with 6 bases between the two ends. CDR1 and CDR2 from the germline V gene are SGHTA and FQGNSA. TCRdb reanalysed the 5' RACE reads using MiXCR and keeps one entry per CDR3 protein. This table has 35,000 to 55,000 distinct CDR3 sequences, 12% to 15% appearing once. A remark on this clonotype: The target antigen is unknown.

Time point in this sample: sample taken at primary tumor resection. Frozen PBMC, nontumor lung or tumor provided whole RNA, which was sequenced unsorted. The sample was PBMCs, taken at surgery. The source of this sequence is a male donor with early-stage non-small cell lung cancer. The chain links TRBV7-2 to TRBJ2-7; D is possibly TRBD2 (5 bases). The DNA of the CDR3 is TGTGCCAGCAGCTTAGGTAGCGCCTACGAGCAGTACTTC. As protein: CASSLGSAYEQYF.